The rows below give T cell receptor beta chains drawn from one sample of a study of CD8 T cells in ankylosing spondylitis. TCRdb fed the 5' RACE reads into MiXCR, producing one record per CDR3 protein. This table holds about 540,000 distinct CDR3 sequences, 9.5% to 15% found once. Sequencing used blood, either unsorted or a sorted T cell fraction (not recorded which). Source of these receptors: a male donor with ankylosing spondylitis. CDR3s leave out the opening cysteine and the closing phenylalanine or tryptophan. A row's size may be missing; if present it is once, few, many or a size class.

cdr3_aa	j_call	v_call	clone_size
SVSTSVETQY	TRBJ2-5	TRBV20-1	.
ASSSPRNTHNEQF	TRBJ2-1	TRBV6-2/TRBV6-3	.
SADPRGGYGYT	TRBJ1-2	TRBV20-1	.
AWSSTVGPLH	TRBJ1-6	TRBV30	.
ASSRGQGGAAF	TRBJ1-1	TRBV7-2	few
SALRGGGSGDTQY	TRBJ2-3	TRBV20-1	few
ASSLGQGENTEAF	TRBJ1-1	TRBV5-1	few
ASSPDGNTGELF	TRBJ2-2	TRBV27	many
ASSLASTGYEQY	TRBJ2-7	TRBV5-1	few
ASSQFTSGRVTGELF	TRBJ2-2	TRBV14	once
ASRTRDNEQF	TRBJ2-1	TRBV11-2	.
ASIASGRNTIY	TRBJ1-3	TRBV6-1	few
SAGTWGQF	TRBJ2-1	TRBV20-1	few
ATSAGRPNTGELF	TRBJ2-2	TRBV24-1	.
ASSSDQGAMEETQY	TRBJ2-5	TRBV7-2	many